This is a list of T cell receptor beta chains from one sample in a study of T-cell memory formation after mild COVID-19. TCRdb reanalysed the 5' RACE reads using MiXCR and keeps one entry per CDR3 protein. The sample records 45,000 to 50,000 distinct CDR3 sequences, around 7.2% being singletons. Sequenced material: PBMCs or a T cell subset sorted from them (not recorded which). The receptors stem from a man between 18 and 29 years old who had mild COVID-19 (a few samples of this study predate the infection). Cell type and time point are not known. The CDR3 runs from the conserved cysteine through the conserved F or W. The order of the fields is J gene, V gene, D gene, clone size, CDR3 protein, CDR3 DNA. The D gene is left open where the match is weak. Where a row states a size, it is once, few, many or the class of an expanded clone; other rows omit it.

J gene: TRBJ2-5
V gene: TRBV5-6
D gene: TRBD2
clone size: -
CDR3 protein: CASSLVAGGRETQYF
CDR3 DNA: TGTGCCAGCAGCTTGGTAGCGGGGGGGCGTGAGACCCAGTACTTC

J gene: TRBJ2-3
V gene: TRBV20-1
D gene: -
clone size: -
CDR3 protein: CSAFREYTDTQYF
CDR3 DNA: TGCAGTGCTTTTCGGGAGTACACAGATACGCAGTATTTT

J gene: TRBJ1-1
V gene: TRBV27
D gene: TRBD1
clone size: -
CDR3 protein: CAIPLWTGLDTEAFF
CDR3 DNA: TGTGCCATCCCACTGTGGACAGGGTTAGACACTGAAGCTTTCTTT

J gene: TRBJ2-3
V gene: TRBV7-2
D gene: -
clone size: many
CDR3 protein: CASSLLQATDTQYF
CDR3 DNA: TGTGCCAGCAGCTTATTACAGGCCACAGATACGCAGTATTTT

J gene: TRBJ2-7
V gene: TRBV9
D gene: -
clone size: few
CDR3 protein: CASSPRGGGYEQYF
CDR3 DNA: TGTGCCAGCAGCCCCCGAGGAGGAGGCTACGAGCAGTACTTC

J gene: TRBJ1-1
V gene: TRBV18
D gene: -
clone size: few
CDR3 protein: CASSAPEQGNTEAFF
CDR3 DNA: TGTGCCAGCTCAGCCCCAGAACAGGGGAACACTGAAGCTTTCTTT

J gene: TRBJ1-4
V gene: TRBV29-1
D gene: TRBD1
clone size: -
CDR3 protein: CSVGQQGGEKLFF
CDR3 DNA: TGCAGCGTTGGCCAGCAGGGGGGTGAAAAACTGTTTTTT

J gene: TRBJ2-3
V gene: TRBV4-2
D gene: -
clone size: few
CDR3 protein: CASSQGADTQYF
CDR3 DNA: TGTGCCAGCAGCCAGGGAGCAGATACGCAGTATTTT

J gene: TRBJ1-5
V gene: TRBV5-6
D gene: -
clone size: -
CDR3 protein: CASSLYDQPQHF
CDR3 DNA: TGTGCCAGCAGCTTGTACGATCAGCCCCAGCATTTT

J gene: TRBJ2-3
V gene: TRBV7-3
D gene: -
clone size: -
CDR3 protein: CASSLARGDTQYF
CDR3 DNA: TGTGCCAGCAGCTTGGCCCGGGGGGATACGCAGTATTTT

J gene: TRBJ1-1
V gene: TRBV11-2
D gene: -
clone size: few
CDR3 protein: CASSLDKREAFF
CDR3 DNA: TGTGCCAGCAGCTTAGATAAAAGAGAAGCTTTCTTT

J gene: TRBJ2-2
V gene: TRBV6-1
D gene: -
clone size: many
CDR3 protein: CASSEAKGRTGELFF
CDR3 DNA: TGTGCCAGCAGTGAAGCAAAGGGGCGCACCGGGGAGCTGTTTTTT

J gene: TRBJ1-1
V gene: TRBV28
D gene: -
clone size: -
CDR3 protein: CASSLYIGRTEAFF
CDR3 DNA: TGTGCCAGCAGTTTATATATCGGTAGGACTGAAGCTTTCTTT

J gene: TRBJ1-1
V gene: TRBV7-3
D gene: -
clone size: few
CDR3 protein: CASSLQGSMNTEAFF
CDR3 DNA: TGTGCCAGCAGCTTACAGGGCAGCATGAACACTGAAGCTTTCTTT

J gene: TRBJ1-4
V gene: TRBV7-3
D gene: -
clone size: -
CDR3 protein: CASKLGSAEKLFF
CDR3 DNA: TGTGCCAGTAAGTTAGGGTCTGCGGAAAAACTGTTTTTT

J gene: TRBJ1-6
V gene: TRBV12-3/TRBV12-4
D gene: -
clone size: -
CDR3 protein: CASTRGPSSPLHF
CDR3 DNA: TGTGCCAGCACTCGGGGCCCTTCTTCACCCCTCCACTTT

J gene: TRBJ2-1
V gene: TRBV11-2
D gene: -
clone size: few
CDR3 protein: CASSKEGLLREFF
CDR3 DNA: TGTGCCAGCAGCAAAGAGGGACTTTTGAGGGAGTTCTTC

J gene: TRBJ2-2
V gene: TRBV5-6
D gene: TRBD1
clone size: few
CDR3 protein: CASSLRGPVTGELFF
CDR3 DNA: TGTGCCAGCAGCTTGAGGGGGCCCGTCACCGGGGAGCTGTTTTTT

J gene: TRBJ2-3
V gene: TRBV7-2
D gene: TRBD2
clone size: -
CDR3 protein: CASSFGGGVPTDTQYF
CDR3 DNA: TGTGCCAGCAGCTTTGGCGGGGGGGTCCCCACAGATACGCAGTATTTT

J gene: TRBJ2-3
V gene: TRBV7-2
D gene: -
clone size: few
CDR3 protein: CASSLNGRGLSTQYF
CDR3 DNA: TGTGCCAGCAGCTTAAATGGAAGGGGGTTAAGTACGCAGTATTTT

J gene: TRBJ1-1
V gene: TRBV7-9
D gene: TRBD1
clone size: -
CDR3 protein: CASSPQEGQAFF
CDR3 DNA: TGTGCCAGCAGCCCCCAAGAGGGACAGGCTTTCTTT

J gene: TRBJ2-5
V gene: TRBV7-2
D gene: TRBD2
clone size: -
CDR3 protein: CASRGLVPQETQYF
CDR3 DNA: TGTGCCAGCAGGGGACTAGTTCCCCAAGAGACCCAGTACTTC

J gene: TRBJ2-3
V gene: TRBV20-1
D gene: TRBD2
clone size: many
CDR3 protein: CSARVLAGGSLDTQYF
CDR3 DNA: TGCAGTGCTAGAGTATTAGCGGGGGGTTCATTGGATACGCAGTATTTT

J gene: TRBJ2-1
V gene: TRBV7-2
D gene: TRBD2
clone size: many
CDR3 protein: CASSPPGLAGNEQFF
CDR3 DNA: TGTGCCAGCAGCCCTCCCGGACTAGCTGGCAATGAGCAGTTCTTC

J gene: TRBJ2-1
V gene: TRBV7-2
D gene: -
clone size: -
CDR3 protein: CASSFRGVQSLEQFF
CDR3 DNA: TGTGCCAGCAGCTTTCGAGGAGTTCAGTCTTTAGAGCAGTTCTTC

J gene: TRBJ1-2
V gene: TRBV30
D gene: -
clone size: few
CDR3 protein: CAYTGSGGYTF
CDR3 DNA: TGTGCCTATACAGGTTCCGGCGGCTACACCTTC

J gene: TRBJ2-2
V gene: TRBV6-2/TRBV6-3
D gene: TRBD1
clone size: few
CDR3 protein: CASRHTGVTGELFF
CDR3 DNA: TGTGCCAGCAGACACACAGGGGTCACCGGGGAGCTGTTTTTT

J gene: TRBJ2-2
V gene: TRBV28
D gene: -
clone size: -
CDR3 protein: CASSLGGAATGELFF
CDR3 DNA: TGTGCCAGCAGTTTAGGGGGGGCCGCCACCGGGGAGCTGTTTTTT

J gene: TRBJ2-3
V gene: TRBV3-2
D gene: -
clone size: -
CDR3 protein: CASSQDSADTQYF
CDR3 DNA: TGTGCCAGCAGCCAAGATTCGGCCGATACGCAGTATTTT

J gene: TRBJ1-6
V gene: TRBV7-2
D gene: -
clone size: many
CDR3 protein: CASRMRTNSPLHF
CDR3 DNA: TGTGCCAGCAGGATGCGGACTAATTCACCCCTCCACTTT

J gene: TRBJ2-1
V gene: TRBV9
D gene: TRBD2
clone size: many
CDR3 protein: CASSVTAGGFNEQFF
CDR3 DNA: TGTGCCAGCAGCGTAACGGCGGGGGGGTTCAATGAGCAGTTCTTC

J gene: TRBJ1-5
V gene: TRBV6-2/TRBV6-3
D gene: TRBD1
clone size: many
CDR3 protein: CASSEAGTGNYQPQHF
CDR3 DNA: TGTGCCAGCAGCGAGGCCGGGACAGGGAATTATCAGCCCCAGCATTTT

J gene: TRBJ2-5
V gene: TRBV2
D gene: TRBD2
clone size: few
CDR3 protein: CASSERAGGSETQYF
CDR3 DNA: TGTGCCAGCAGTGAACGGGCGGGGGGGTCTGAGACCCAGTACTTC

J gene: TRBJ2-3
V gene: TRBV19
D gene: -
clone size: many
CDR3 protein: CASSGHDRSRDTQYF
CDR3 DNA: TGTGCCAGTAGTGGCCACGACAGGTCGCGGGATACGCAGTATTTT

J gene: TRBJ2-3
V gene: TRBV18
D gene: -
clone size: -
CDR3 protein: CASSPARVGQLYTDTQYF
CDR3 DNA: TGTGCCAGCTCACCGGCAAGGGTGGGACAACTATACACAGATACGCAGTATTTT

J gene: TRBJ2-7
V gene: TRBV3-1
D gene: -
clone size: -
CDR3 protein: CASSQGSLEQYF
CDR3 DNA: TGTGCCAGCAGCCAAGGAAGCCTCGAGCAGTACTTC

J gene: TRBJ2-5
V gene: TRBV6-6
D gene: -
clone size: -
CDR3 protein: CASRGPETQYF
CDR3 DNA: TGTGCCAGCAGAGGGCCGGAGACCCAGTACTTC

J gene: TRBJ1-2
V gene: TRBV5-1
D gene: TRBD1
clone size: few
CDR3 protein: CASSFAGGLYGYTF
CDR3 DNA: TGCGCCAGCAGCTTTGCAGGGGGCCTCTATGGCTACACCTTC

J gene: TRBJ1-6
V gene: TRBV18
D gene: TRBD1
clone size: few
CDR3 protein: CASSPPDRENSPLHF
CDR3 DNA: TGTGCCAGCTCACCACCGGACAGGGAAAATTCACCCCTCCACTTT

J gene: TRBJ1-3
V gene: TRBV6-1
D gene: -
clone size: many
CDR3 protein: CASSEQGGNTIYF
CDR3 DNA: TGTGCCAGCAGTGAACAGGGTGGAAACACCATATATTTT

J gene: TRBJ1-6
V gene: TRBV19
D gene: -
clone size: -
CDR3 protein: CASTLMGNSPLHF
CDR3 DNA: TGTGCCAGTACCCTGATGGGTAATTCACCCCTCCACTTT